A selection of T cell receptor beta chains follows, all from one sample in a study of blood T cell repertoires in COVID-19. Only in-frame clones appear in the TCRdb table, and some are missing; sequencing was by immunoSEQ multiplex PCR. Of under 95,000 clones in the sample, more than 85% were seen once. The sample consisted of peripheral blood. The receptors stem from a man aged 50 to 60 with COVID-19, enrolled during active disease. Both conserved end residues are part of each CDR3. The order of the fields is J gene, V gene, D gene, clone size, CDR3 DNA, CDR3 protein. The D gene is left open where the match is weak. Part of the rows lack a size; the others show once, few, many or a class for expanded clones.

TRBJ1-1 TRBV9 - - TGTGCCAGCAGTAACAGGGAAGACACTGAAGCTTTCTTT CASSNREDTEAFF
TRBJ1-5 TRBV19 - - TGTGCCAGTAGCGCAGCACTCACATCAGGGCTAAATCAGCCCCAGCATTTT CASSAALTSGLNQPQHF
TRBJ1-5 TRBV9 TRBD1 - TGTGCCAGCAGCGAAACAGGGGGCCATCAGCCCCAGCATTTT CASSETGGHQPQHF
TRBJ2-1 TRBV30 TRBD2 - TGTGCCTGGAGTGTACTAGCGGGGGAGGGGGAGCAGTTCTTC CAWSVLAGEGEQFF
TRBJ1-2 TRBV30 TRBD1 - TGTGCCTGTCAGGGGGCCGGGCTGGGCTACACCTTC CACQGAGLGYTF
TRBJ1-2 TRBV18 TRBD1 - TGTGCCAGCTCACCTACAGACAGGGGAGGCTACACCTTC CASSPTDRGGYTF
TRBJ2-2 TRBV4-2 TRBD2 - TGTGCCAGCAGCCAAGTATCTCGCTCGGGAGGTGGGACCGGGGAGCTGTTTTTT CASSQVSRSGGGTGELFF
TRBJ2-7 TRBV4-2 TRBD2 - TGTGCCAGCAGCCAAGTTGCGGGAGAATCCTACGAGCAGTACTTC CASSQVAGESYEQYF
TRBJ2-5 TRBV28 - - TGTGCCAGCAGTTTAACAGGGCCACCGATGTCGGAGACCCAGTACTTC CASSLTGPPMSETQYF
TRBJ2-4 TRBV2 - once TGTGCCAGCAGCCCCTTAAACATTCAGTACTTC CASSPLNIQYF
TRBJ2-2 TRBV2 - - TGTGCCAGCAGTGATTCCAGGGGAAGGGCCGGGGAGCTGTTTTTT CASSDSRGRAGELFF
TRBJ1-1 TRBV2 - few TGTGCCAGCAGGGACAGTAGGACTGAAGCTTTCTTT CASRDSRTEAFF
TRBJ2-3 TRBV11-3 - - TGTGCCAGCAGCTTAGATCGGGTAGGGGCCGGATCCGATACGCAGTATTTT CASSLDRVGAGSDTQYF
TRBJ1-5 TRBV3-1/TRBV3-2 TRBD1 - TGTGCCGGCCAGACAGGGTGGAGATCTTGGGGCAATCAGCCCCAGCATTTT CAGQTGWRSWGNQPQHF
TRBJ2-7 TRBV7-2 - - TGTGCCAGCAGCTCTCGACGGAGCTCCTACGAGCAGTACTTC CASSSRRSSYEQYF
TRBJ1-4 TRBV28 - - TGTGCCAGCCAGACCCCAGGCGCAACTAATGAAAAACTGTTTTTT CASQTPGATNEKLFF
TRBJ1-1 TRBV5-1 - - TGCGCCAGCAGCCCCAGACCAGGTCAGGCTGAAGCTTTCTTT CASSPRPGQAEAFF
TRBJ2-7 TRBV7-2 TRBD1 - TGTGCCAGCAGCAGGGGAGTAGGGGGCGGGTACGAGCAGTACTTC CASSRGVGGGYEQYF
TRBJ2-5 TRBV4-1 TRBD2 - TGCGCCAGCAGCCAAAGACTAGCGGGAGGGCAAGAGACCCAGTACTTC CASSQRLAGGQETQYF
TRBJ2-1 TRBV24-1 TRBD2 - TGTGCCACCAGTGATAGGGGACAGGGAACTAGCGGGAGCTGGAATGAGCAGTTCTTC CATSDRGQGTSGSWNEQFF
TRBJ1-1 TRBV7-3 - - TGTGCCAGCAGCCGAACAGGGAGCACTGAAGCTTTCTTT CASSRTGSTEAFF
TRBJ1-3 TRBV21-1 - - TGTGCCAGCAGCAAAGGAGGGACAGCTGGAAACACCATATATTTT CASSKGGTAGNTIYF
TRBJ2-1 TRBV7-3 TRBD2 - TGTGCCAGCAGCTTAAGTTCGGGAGGAGGTGAGCAGTTCTTC CASSLSSGGGEQFF
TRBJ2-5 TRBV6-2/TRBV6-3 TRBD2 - TGTGCCAGCAGTTGGACTAGCGGGAGGGAAGTGTCAGAGACCCAGTACTTC CASSWTSGREVSETQYF
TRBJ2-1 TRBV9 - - TGTGCCAGCAGCGTGAGGTCCTACAATGAGCAGTTCTTC CASSVRSYNEQFF
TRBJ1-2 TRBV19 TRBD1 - TGTGCCAGTAGTTCAGGACAGGGTAACTATGGCTACACCTTC CASSSGQGNYGYTF
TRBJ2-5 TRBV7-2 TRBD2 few TGTGCCAGCACCCCCCCGGGACTAGCGATCGAGACCCAGTACTTC CASTPPGLAIETQYF
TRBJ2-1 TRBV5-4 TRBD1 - TGTGCCAGCAGCTTCCAGGGGGCTGATGAGCAGTTCTTC CASSFQGADEQFF
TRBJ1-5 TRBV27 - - TGTGCCAGCAGGAGGACAGACAATCAGCCCCAGCATTTT CASRRTDNQPQHF
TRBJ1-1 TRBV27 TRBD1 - TGTGCCAGCAGTTTATGGGCAGGGGGGAACACTGAAGCTTTCTTT CASSLWAGGNTEAFF
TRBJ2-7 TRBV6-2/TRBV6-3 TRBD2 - TGTGCCAGCAGTCTCGGGGGGGTAGCGGAAAGCTACGAGCAGTACTTC CASSLGGVAESYEQYF